One TCR beta chain is described in this entry. As yet, its antigen is unknown. The J segment lost 5 bases and the V segment lost 2 bases, leaving 7 bases of the junction unmatched. The germline V gene has CDR1 GTSNPN and CDR2 SVGIG (reference sequence). The CDR3 is 14 residues long. Clones were read by immunoSEQ multiplex PCR, and TCRdb kept only the in-frame ones, dropping some. The sample holds roughly 700,000 clones, 89% seen once. The data are from a study of Ad26.COV2.S vaccination and SARS-CoV-2 variants. Study-wide context: Donor allocation was to the COV1001 Ad26.COV2.S trial arm. The authors gave Ad26.COV2.S intramuscularly, either once or twice 56 days apart. Study observations and caveats: Reported post-vaccination CD8+ and CD4+ T cell responses to spike showed substantial breadth. Total responses of T cells may have been underestimated by the analyses of TCR breadth and depth.

Treatment noted: roughly 20 received Ad26.COV2.S at low or high dose, single or two shots; several received placebo; per-sample allocation not given. Sampling happened 63 days after the first vaccine or placebo injection. The clonotype originates from a person between 18 and 60 years old who received the Ad26.COV2.S COVID-19 vaccine or a placebo. Sample: peripheral blood, taken in a trial of Ad26.COV2.S vaccine versus placebo. The rearrangement uses TRBV30 and TRBJ2-3; 7 bases align to TRBD2. CDR3 coding DNA: TGTGCCTGGAGTAGCGGGACCCCTAAAGATACGCAGTATTTT. This sequence encodes CAWSSGTPKDTQYF.